A single sample is the source of the 21 T cell receptor beta chains below, sequenced in a study of response to subunit inactivated influenza vaccine. TCRdb used MiXCR to reprocess the RT-PCR reads, holding one entry per CDR3 protein. The sample carries about 780,000 distinct CDR3 sequences, around 20% recorded once. The material was PBMCs from blood, obtained 5 days after vaccination. The receptors were gathered from a middle-aged man who received an inactivated influenza vaccine.

The rearrangement links TRBV6-1 to TRBJ1-5; D is unclear. V was cut by 6 bases and J by 6 bases, with 21 bases left in between. In germline, CDR1 is MNHNS, CDR2 SASEGT. This CDR3 spans 16 amino acids. CDR3: CASSSGRGWGAQPQHF. CDR3 bases: TGTGCCAGCAGCTCAGGACGCGGGTGGGGAGCTCAGCCCCAGCATTTT.

The rearrangement uses TRBV5-1 and TRBJ2-2; no clear D. The CDR3 has 12 amino acids. The V gene lost 0 bases and the J gene lost 6 bases, with 3 bases spanning the gap. Germline lookup yields CDR1 SGHRS and CDR2 YFSETQ. This CDR3 is CASSLDAGELFF. CDR3 coding DNA: TGCGCCAGCAGCTTGGACGCCGGGGAGCTGTTTTTT.

This sequence joins TRBV28 and TRBJ2-3, with 8 positions matching TRBD2. CDR1 is MDHEN, CDR2 SYDVKM, per germline. The length of the CDR3 is 14 residues. Germline trimming cut 5 bases from V and 3 bases from J; bases unmatched to any gene: 4. Written as DNA, the CDR3 is TGTGCCAGCAGTCGTAGCGGGACTACAGATACGCAGTATTTT. Translated: CASSRSGTTDTQYF.

This clonotype was found a few times. The rearrangement links TRBV5-1 to TRBJ2-5, with D perhaps matching TRBD1 (6 bases). Deletions cut 4 bases from V and 3 bases from J, with 19 bases between. CDR1 is SGHRS, CDR2 YFSETQ, per germline. The CDR3 extends over 16 amino acids. The CDR3 here is CASSVGRGAREETQYF. Here the CDR3 DNA reads TGCGCCAGCAGCGTCGGCAGGGGCGCTAGGGAAGAGACCCAGTACTTC.

The table lists this clonotype with a few counts. The rearrangement joins TRBV18 to TRBJ2-2; D possibly matches TRBD1 or TRBD2 (5 bases each). The ends were cut back, 0 bases at V and 6 bases at J, with 11 bases in the middle. CDR1 is KGHSH, CDR2 LQKENI, per germline. CDR3 length: 15 residues. The CDR3 coding sequence is TGTGCCAGCTCACCACCGGAGGACAAGCCCGGGGAGCTGTTTTTT. Protein sequence: CASSPPEDKPGELFF.

V is TRBV28 and J is TRBJ1-5; the match to TRBD1 covers 7 bases. Per germline, CDR1 MDHEN and CDR2 SYDVKM. CDR3 size: 16 residues. Trimming at V came to 4 bases and at J to 2 bases, leaving 8 bases not matched to a gene. The CDR3 protein is CASSWDSRGGNQPQHF. Here the CDR3 DNA reads TGTGCCAGCAGTTGGGACAGCCGTGGGGGCAATCAGCCCCAGCATTTT.

The V call is TRBV20-1, the J call TRBJ2-1, with unresolved D. Trimming stripped 0 bases from V and 5 bases from J, with 8 bases between. The length of the CDR3 is 13 residues. The germline gives CDR1 DFQATT, CDR2 SNEGSKA (reference sequence). CDR3 residues: CSAREQNNNEQFF. CDR3 nucleotide sequence: TGCAGTGCTAGAGAGCAGAACAACAATGAGCAGTTCTTC.

In nucleotides, the CDR3 is TGTGCCAGCACCCTAAGTGAGAGCACAGATACGCAGTATTTT. Its protein product is CASTLSESTDTQYF. This chain links TRBV7-8 with TRBJ2-3; D is uncertain. The CDR3 sequence is 14 residues long. V was trimmed by 7 bases and J by 0 bases, leaving 11 bases between them. Germline-derived CDR1 and CDR2 are SGHVS and FQNEAQ.

CDR3 loop: CASSPTGRGSYNEQFF. CDR3 in DNA: TGTGCCAGCAGTCCGACAGGGAGGGGCTCCTACAATGAGCAGTTCTTC. J is TRBJ2-1 and V is TRBV6-1, with D possibly being TRBD1 or TRBD2 (7 bases each). V gave up 5 bases and J gave up 0 bases, with 14 bases separating them. The CDR3 runs to 16 residues. Germline CDR1 is MNHNS and CDR2 is SASEGT.

This clonotype was recorded a few times. This chain joins TRBV4-2 and TRBJ1-4; D may be TRBD1 (6 bases). The CDR3 loop spans 16 amino acids. Looked up from germline, CDR1 is LGHNA and CDR2 is YNFKEQ. V lost 3 bases and J lost 4, with 15 bases in between. The chain's CDR3 is CASSQIIQGSNEKLFF. CDR3 bases: TGTGCCAGCAGCCAGATTATCCAGGGGAGTAATGAAAAACTGTTTTTT.

This clonotype has only a few counts. This chain links TRBV28 with TRBJ2-7; TRBD2 might be the D (7 bases). From germline, CDR1 is MDHEN and CDR2 SYDVKM. Between the trimmed V and J ends, which lost 6 bases and 1 base, there was a span of 22 bases. CDR3 size: 17 residues. This CDR3 reads CASSQGGGGSQSYEQYF. In DNA, the CDR3 is TGTGCCAGCAGCCAAGGAGGGGGGGGATCACAATCCTACGAGCAGTACTTC. Complete variable domain (other parts from reference TRBV28 and TRBJ2-7): DVKVTQSSRYLVKRTGEKVFLECVQDMDHENMFWYRQDPGLGLRLIYFSYDVKMKEKGDIPEGYSVSREKKERFSLILESASTNQTSMYLCASSQGGGGSQSYEQYFGPGTRLTVT.

The CDR3 DNA is TGTGCCAGCAGCAGGGGGCCCTCTAGCAATCAGCCCCAGCATTTT. It specifies CASSRGPSSNQPQHF. The V gene is TRBV7-2, the J gene TRBJ1-5, with 7 bases that match TRBD1. Germline trimming cut 5 bases from V and 0 bases from J; bases unmatched to any gene: 4. Germline CDR1 and CDR2: SGHTA and FQGNSA. CDR3 length equals 15 residues. Together with reference TRBV7-2 and TRBJ1-5, the CDR3 gives the full variable domain: GAGVSQSPSNKVTEKGKDVELRCDPISGHTALYWYRQSLGQGLEFLIYFQGNSAPDKSGLPSDRFSAERTGGSVSTLTIQRTQQEDSAVYLCASSRGPSSNQPQHFGDGTRLSIL.

The chain links TRBV11-2 to TRBJ2-1; 9 nucleotides line up with TRBD2. V trimming: 1 base; J trimming: 14 bases; junction bases outside the gene matches: 9. Germline CDR1 SGHAT, CDR2 FQNNGV. This CDR3 is built from 14 residues. CDR3: CASSLGPGREGEFF. DNA of the CDR3: TGTGCCAGCAGCTTAGGCCCCGGGCGGGAGGGGGAGTTCTTC.

The V and J genes are TRBV6-2 or TRBV6-3 and TRBJ2-1; TRBD1 agrees at 9 bases. The CDR3 runs 13 residues. Germline-derived CDR1 and CDR2 are MNHEY and SVGEGT. The J segment lost 14 bases and the V segment lost 7 bases, leaving 12 bases of the junction unmatched. CDR3 sequence reads: CASNDIAGTGKFF. The CDR3 region has the DNA TGTGCCAGCAACGATATTGCCGGGACAGGGAAGTTCTTC.

This clonotype has ten or more counts. The V call is TRBV7-2, the J call TRBJ1-1; TRBD1 agrees at 10 bases. This CDR3 contains 14 residues. The V segment lost 1 base and the J segment 11 bases; nucleotides outside the gene matches: 7. CDR1 SGHTA and CDR2 FQGNSA come from the germline V gene. DNA for the CDR3: TGTGCCAGCAGCTTAGTCCTGGGACAGGGGCGGGCTTTCTTT. Its protein product is CASSLVLGQGRAFF.

The genes are TRBV28 and TRBJ1-1; D uncertain. This CDR3 has 13 amino acids. Trimming took off 7 bases at V and 8 bases at J, with 17 bases between the two ends. The V gene's germline CDR1 is MDHEN and CDR2 SYDVKM. CDR3: CASTSLATEEAFF. CDR3 bases: TGTGCCAGCACCTCTTTGGCTACAGAAGAAGCTTTCTTT.

This clonotype occurred a few times. The rearrangement joins TRBV7-9 to TRBJ2-5, with D unresolved. The CDR3 extends over 15 amino acids. Germline CDR1 is SEHNR and CDR2 is FQNEAQ (reference sequence). With 1 base removed from V and 5 bases from J, the gap between germline ends came to 14 bases. The CDR3 region has the DNA TGTGCCAGCAGCTTAGTTAGGGTCGGTCGGGAGACCCAGTACTTC. Protein: CASSLVRVGRETQYF. Drawing the rest from reference TRBV7-9 and TRBJ2-5, the complete variable domain is DTGVSQNPRHKITKRGQNVTFRCDPISEHNRLYWYRQTLGQGPEFLTYFQNEAQLEKSRLLSDRFSAERPKGSFSTLEIQRTEQGDSAMYLCASSLVRVGRETQYFGPGTRLLVL.

This clonotype has a handful of counts. This chain uses TRBV29-1 with TRBJ2-7; D is ambiguous. V was pared by 5 bases and J by 6 bases, with 20 bases between. The CDR3 totals 14 residues. Germline V gene lookup returns CDR1 SQVTM and CDR2 ANQGSEA. In DNA, the CDR3 is TGCAGCGTTTTCGGGTCTGCGGAAATTGGCGAGCAGTACTTC. Translating it yields CSVFGSAEIGEQYF.

This clonotype has a handful of counts. This rearrangement joins TRBV6-2 or TRBV6-3 to TRBJ2-7; no clear D. The germline CDR1 and CDR2 sequences are MNHEY and SVGEGT. The CDR3 is made up of 14 amino acids. Trimming took 0 bases from V and 4 from J, leaving 10 bases between them. For the CDR3, the DNA is TGTGCCAGCAGTTACTCGGCAGGAAATTACGAGCAGTACTTC. Protein product: CASSYSAGNYEQYF.

The rearrangement joins TRBV5-1 to TRBJ1-1, with TRBD1 matching over 8 bases. The CDR3 extends over 15 amino acids. V shed 2 bases, J shed 2 bases, and the junction held 5 bases outside the gene matches. Germline CDR1 and CDR2: SGHRS and YFSETQ. CDR3 sequence (DNA): TGCGCCAGCAGCTTCCGGACAGGGTTTAACACTGAAGCTTTCTTT. It is translated as CASSFRTGFNTEAFF.

The gene calls are TRBV7-9 and TRBJ1-2, with TRBD1 matching 7 bases. Germline V gives CDR1 SEHNR, CDR2 FQNEAQ (reference sequence). The CDR3 sequence is 16 residues long. The J segment lost 7 bases and the V segment lost 4 bases, leaving 15 bases of the junction unmatched. The CDR3 DNA reads TGTGCCAGCAGCTCCCCCGGACAGGAAATTAGGGGTGGCTACACCTTC. It yields the protein CASSSPGQEIRGGYTF.